The rows below give T cell receptor beta chains drawn from one sample of a study of T cell responses to AZD1222 COVID-19 vaccine. Only in-frame clones appear in the TCRdb table, and some are missing; sequencing was by immunoSEQ multiplex PCR. The data hold 110,000 to 150,000 clones, with around 91% observed a single time. Sample: peripheral blood, taken on day 0 of AZD1222 vaccination. Receptors were obtained from an adult in good health. Both conserved end residues are part of each CDR3. Fields, in order: D gene, V gene, clone size, J gene, CDR3 length, CDR3 protein, CDR3 DNA. The D gene is left open where the match is weak. Only part of the rows carry a size: once, few, many, or a class if the clone is expanded.

>NA|TRBV7-2|NA|TRBJ1-1|16
CASSDRASKVNTEAFF
TGTGCCAGCAGCGACCGGGCCTCAAAGGTGAACACTGAAGCTTTCTTT
>TRBD1|TRBV5-1|NA|TRBJ2-3|14
CASSLRTGEDTQYF
TGCGCCAGCAGCCTCAGGACAGGGGAGGATACGCAGTATTTT
>NA|TRBV11-2|NA|TRBJ2-3|14
CASSSLRAGDTQYF
TGTGCCAGCAGCTCACTCCGGGCAGGAGATACGCAGTATTTT
>NA|TRBV10-3|NA|TRBJ1-6|17
CAISEIRGPHYNSPLHF
TGTGCCATCAGTGAAATTAGGGGACCCCATTATAATTCACCCCTCCACTTT
>TRBD1|TRBV19|NA|TRBJ1-6|15
CASSPGQGLNSPLHF
TGTGCCAGTAGTCCGGGACAGGGGTTGAATTCACCCCTCCACTTT
>NA|TRBV30|NA|TRBJ2-7|12
CAWSPGSYEQYF
TGTGCCTGGAGTCCCGGGTCCTACGAGCAGTACTTC
>NA|TRBV19|NA|TRBJ1-2|15
CASSRSAALNYGYTF
TGTGCCAGTAGTCGGAGTGCTGCGCTTAACTATGGCTACACCTTC
>NA|TRBV19|NA|TRBJ1-1|15
CASSPGQFMNTEAFF
TGTGCCAGTAGCCCTGGACAGTTCATGAACACTGAAGCTTTCTTT
>TRBD2|TRBV5-1|NA|TRBJ2-1|17
CASSLGVREGRFDEQFF
TGCGCCAGCAGCTTGGGTGTGCGGGAGGGCCGGTTCGATGAGCAGTTCTTC
>NA|TRBV5-6|NA|TRBJ1-6|12
CASRLTNSPLHF
TGTGCCAGCAGGCTCACCAATTCACCCCTCCACTTT
>NA|TRBV12-5|NA|TRBJ1-2|15
CASGLTPSPIHGYTF
TGTGCTAGTGGTTTGACCCCCTCTCCTATTCATGGCTACACCTTC
>NA|TRBV11-2|NA|TRBJ1-1|13
CASSFGGNTEAFF
TGTGCCAGCAGCTTCGGCGGGAACACTGAAGCTTTCTTT
>NA|TRBV15|NA|TRBJ1-3|19
CATSRDRGGLTLSGNTIYF
TGTGCCACCAGCAGAGATCGCGGGGGCCTGACGCTCTCTGGAAACACCATATATTTT
>TRBD2|TRBV5-4|NA|TRBJ2-7|16
CASSLAMRETSSEQYF
TGTGCCAGCAGCTTGGCCATGCGGGAGACGAGTAGCGAGCAGTACTTC
>NA|TRBV7-2|NA|TRBJ1-6|16
CASSLALGTYRSPLHF
TGTGCCAGCAGCTTAGCGTTAGGGACCTACCGGTCACCCCTCCACTTT
>NA|TRBV6-5|NA|TRBJ1-1|15
CASLPGRAKNTEAFF
TGTGCCAGCCTGCCAGGGCGCGCCAAGAACACTGAAGCTTTCTTT
>NA|TRBV5-6|NA|TRBJ1-1|13
CASSSGGGGEAFF
TGTGCCAGCAGCTCCGGAGGAGGGGGTGAAGCTTTCTTT
>TRBD1|TRBV5-6|few|TRBJ1-2|14
CASSSIDRGFGYTF
TGTGCCAGCAGCTCGATTGACAGGGGGTTTGGCTACACCTTC
>TRBD2|TRBV2|NA|TRBJ2-7|15
CASINPGLANYEQYF
TGTGCCAGCATAAATCCGGGACTAGCGAACTACGAGCAGTACTTC
>NA|TRBV20-1|once|TRBJ1-2|10
CSASRRGYTF
TGCAGTGCTAGTCGTCGTGGCTACACCTTC
>TRBD2|TRBV5-1|NA|TRBJ2-5|17
CASSISGTSGGQETQYF
TGCGCCAGCAGCATCTCCGGGACTAGCGGGGGTCAAGAGACCCAGTACTTC
>TRBD1|TRBV4-1|NA|TRBJ1-1|13
CASSSDRGTEAFF
TGCGCCAGCAGCAGTGACAGGGGCACTGAAGCTTTCTTT
>NA|TRBV5-6|NA|TRBJ2-1|11
CASSRYNEQFF
TGTGCCAGCAGTAGATACAATGAGCAGTTCTTC